The 20 T cell receptor beta chains listed next were all sequenced from one sample in a study of cytomegalovirus exposure and HLA in healthy donors. Generated by immunoSEQ multiplex PCR, the TCRdb table keeps only in-frame clones and is missing some. The sample consists of under 150,000 clones, around 87% of them appearing once. Sequencing was carried out using PBMCs. Every receptor here comes from a young man in good health and CMV-seropositive.

This clone occurred once. V is TRBV4-1 and J is TRBJ2-5; 9 bases line up with TRBD1. The CDR3 extends over 16 amino acids. The ends lost 4 bases at V and 5 bases at J; junction bases unmatched: 11. Germline V gene lookup returns CDR1 MGHRA and CDR2 YSYEKL. The CDR3 region is CASSLKSLDRGETQYF. The CDR3 DNA is TGCGCCAGCAGCCTAAAATCTCTGGACAGGGGTGAGACCCAGTACTTC.

The chain joins TRBV18 to TRBJ2-7; D possibly corresponds to TRBD2 (6 bases). Germline V gene sequence: CDR1 KGHSH, CDR2 LQKENI. The CDR3 runs 15 residues. V lost 0 bases, J lost 0 bases, and 9 bases lay in between. Here the CDR3 reads CASSPPAGLSYEQYF. Written as DNA, the CDR3 is TGTGCCAGCTCACCACCAGCGGGCCTCTCCTACGAGCAGTACTTC.

The rearrangement links TRBV5-4 to TRBJ2-5; TRBD1 might be the D (7 bases). Trimming removed 5 bases from V and 2 bases from J, with 13 bases in between. Germline loops: CDR1 SGHNT, CDR2 YYREEE (reference sequence). The CDR3 totals 14 residues. CDR3 sequence: CASRGGQSQETQYF. Written as DNA, the CDR3 is TGTGCCAGCAGGGGGGGACAGAGTCAAGAGACCCAGTACTTC.

To note about this clone: A junction end diverges from the germline sequence, so it may reflect a read error. The same CDR3 is also encoded by other DNA sequences in this sample. The chain couples TRBV11-3 to TRBJ2-7; D possibly corresponds to TRBD1 (6 bases). Germline CDR1 SGHNT, CDR2 YENEEA. This CDR3 region has 16 residues. CDR3 protein: CASSLEQGLGNYEQYF. Here the CDR3 DNA reads TGTGCCAGCAGCTTAGAACAGGGTTTGGGGAACTACGAGCAATACTTC.

This clone was counted only a few times. This chain uses TRBV30 with TRBJ2-4; maybe TRBD2 (6 bases). Deletions cut 2 bases from V and 3 bases from J, with 17 bases between. The germline CDR1 and CDR2 sequences are GTSNPN and SVGIG (reference sequence). The CDR3 has 16 amino acids. DNA of the CDR3: TGTGCCTGGAGTTCCTCGGGGAGGATGGACAAAAACATTCAGTACTTC. This gives the protein CAWSSSGRMDKNIQYF.

This chain joins TRBV11-2 and TRBJ2-1; D might be TRBD2 (5 bases). Germline V gene sequence: CDR1 SGHAT, CDR2 FQNNGV. Trimming cost V 5 bases and J 8 bases, with 16 bases left between them. The CDR3 extends over 14 amino acids. DNA of the CDR3: TGTGCCAGCAGCCCCCGGGGTGGGTCTCATGAGCAGTTCTTC. Amino acids: CASSPRGGSHEQFF.

The CDR3 protein is CASSGGGAYEQFF. CDR3 in DNA: TGTGCCAGCAGCGGCGGGGGGGCCTATGAGCAGTTCTTC. The V and J genes are TRBV7-6 and TRBJ2-1; 9 bases match TRBD2. The CDR3 is 13 amino acids. V shed 5 bases, J shed 8 bases, and the junction held 4 bases outside the gene matches. Germline lookup yields CDR1 SGHVS and CDR2 FNYEAQ.

This chain links TRBV5-6 with TRBJ2-1, with D maybe TRBD2 (5 bases). Germline CDR1 and CDR2: SGHDT and YYEEEE. V gave up 4 bases and J gave up 0 bases, with 11 bases separating them. The CDR3 is 15 amino acids. DNA of the CDR3: TGTGCCAGCAGCCCCGGGGTTAGCTCCTACAATGAGCAGTTCTTC. This translates into CASSPGVSSYNEQFF.

The chain has TRBV2 and TRBJ2-2; 9 nucleotides line up with TRBD1. With 4 bases clipped from V and 2 bases from J, the junction kept 5 bases outside the gene matches. This CDR3 spans 16 amino acids. Germline CDR1 is SNHLY and CDR2 is FYNNEI. CDR3 in amino acids: CASSGPQGANTGELFF. CDR3 DNA: TGTGCCAGCAGTGGTCCACAGGGGGCTAACACCGGGGAGCTGTTTTTT.

The rearrangement uses TRBV18 and TRBJ1-2, with 7 nucleotides matching TRBD1. The J segment lost 7 bases and the V segment lost 2 bases, leaving 7 bases of the junction unmatched. CDR3 size: 14 residues. From germline, CDR1 is KGHSH and CDR2 LQKENI. The DNA of the CDR3 is TGTGCCAGCTCACCATTTGACAGGGCCGGTGGCTACACCTTC. Protein: CASSPFDRAGGYTF.

The V gene is TRBV5-1, the J gene TRBJ1-2; D gene unclear. Between the trimmed V and J ends, which lost 2 bases and 3 bases, there was a span of 14 bases. Germline CDR1 reads SGHRS; CDR2 reads YFSETQ. This CDR3 comprises 15 residues. This CDR3 is CASSFGQVVHYGYTF. In DNA, the CDR3 is TGCGCCAGCAGCTTTGGGCAGGTAGTTCACTATGGCTACACCTTC. Variable domain in full (rest from reference TRBV5-1 and TRBJ1-2): KAGVTQTPRYLIKTRGQQVTLSCSPISGHRSVSWYQQTPGQGLQFLFEYFSETQRNKGNFPGRFSGRQFSNSRSEMNVSTLELGDSALYLCASSFGQVVHYGYTFGSGTRLTVV.

This clone was seen only once. V gene TRBV25-1 combines with J gene TRBJ1-1; 7 bases line up with TRBD1. The germline V gene has CDR1 MGHDK and CDR2 SYGVNS. Trimming removed 2 bases from V and 7 bases from J; junction bases left unmatched: 10. The CDR3 covers 15 residues. CDR3 region: CASSETGTAQVEAFF. DNA for the CDR3: TGTGCCAGCAGTGAAACCGGGACAGCCCAAGTTGAAGCTTTCTTT.

CDR3 sequence reads: CASSWGRMAQHF. CDR3 nucleotide sequence: TGTGCCAGTAGTTGGGGGCGAATGGCCCAGCATTTT. This sequence joins TRBV19 and TRBJ1-5; D is perhaps TRBD1 (6 bases). Germline V CDR1 and CDR2: LNHDA, SQIVND (reference sequence). The CDR3 is 12 residues long. The V and J ends lost 5 bases and 11 bases respectively, with 13 bases between them.

The chain recombines TRBV5-4 with TRBJ2-3; 8 bases are shared with TRBD2. The ends lost 5 bases at V and 3 bases at J; junction bases unmatched: 5. The germline gives CDR1 SGHNT, CDR2 YYREEE (reference sequence). The CDR3 runs 14 residues. The CDR3 protein is CASRGTSGTDTQYF. The DNA of the CDR3 is TGTGCCAGCAGGGGAACTAGCGGAACAGATACGCAGTATTTT.

This chain uses TRBV19 with TRBJ2-7; D unclear. Per germline, CDR1 LNHDA and CDR2 SQIVND (reference sequence). CDR3 size: 18 residues. Trimming took 3 bases from V and 5 from J, leaving 26 bases between them. The CDR3 DNA reads TGTGCCAGTAGTATTAAAGTTACCCGAGACCTTCGGGTCCACGAGCAGTACTTC. It encodes CASSIKVTRDLRVHEQYF.

This chain links TRBV18 with TRBJ2-1; weak D call: TRBD1 (6 bases). Trimming took 0 bases from V and 6 from J, leaving 18 bases between them. Germline V lookup: CDR1 KGHSH, CDR2 LQKENI. The CDR3 covers 17 residues. The CDR3 sequence: CASSPPSTGSWSNEQFF. CDR3 sequence (DNA): TGTGCCAGCTCACCACCCAGCACAGGGTCGTGGTCCAATGAGCAGTTCTTC.

This rearrangement joins TRBV6-5 to TRBJ2-3; tentative D call: TRBD2 (5 bases). Trimming cost V 4 bases and J 3 bases, with 11 bases left between them. CDR1 is MNHEY, CDR2 SVGAGI, per germline. The CDR3 covers 14 residues. CDR3 in amino acids: CASSSSYGTDTQYF. In DNA, the CDR3 is TGTGCCAGCAGTTCTAGCTATGGGACAGATACGCAGTATTTT.

This chain connects TRBV21-1 to TRBJ2-2; the DNA was not compared with TRBD1, the D call given in the table. TRBV21-1 is a known pseudogene. The CDR3 consists of 12 residues. The CDR3 loop reads CASTGGAGELFF. CDR3 nucleotides: TGTGCCTCGACAGGGGGAGCCGGGGAGCTGTTTTTT.

This rearrangement joins TRBV7-9 to TRBJ2-3, with 12 positions matching TRBD2. The CDR3 length is 17 residues. CDR1 and CDR2 from the germline V gene are SEHNR and FQNEAQ (reference sequence). The ends lost 3 bases at V and 5 bases at J; junction bases unmatched: 9. The CDR3 reads CASSLAGLAGSGDTQYF. In DNA, the CDR3 is TGTGCCAGCAGCTTGGCGGGACTAGCGGGTTCCGGAGATACGCAGTATTTT.

The gene calls are TRBV27 and TRBJ2-2, with TRBD1 as a possible D gene (5 bases). The ends were cut back, 3 bases at V and 4 bases at J, with 12 bases in the middle. The germline V gene encodes CDR1 MNHEY and CDR2 SMNVEV (reference sequence). CDR3 size: 15 residues. CDR3 amino acids: CASSFLPRGTGELFF. DNA of the CDR3: TGTGCCAGCAGTTTTCTTCCAAGGGGCACCGGGGAGCTGTTTTTT.